The 15 T cell receptor beta chains presented below share a single source sample, sequenced in a study of chemoradiotherapy in HPV16-positive cancers. This table comes from immunoSEQ multiplex PCR, and its TCRdb copy is limited to in-frame clones, with some not included. The table has about 12,000 clones, 55% to 65% seen once. The sample was acquired from a patient who underwent chemoradiotherapy. Every receptor here comes from a human donor with HPV-associated anogenital cancer.

This clone was detected a few times. The genes are TRBV6-1 and TRBJ2-2, with TRBD1 matching over 8 bases. V was clipped by 7 bases and J by 5 bases; unmatched bases: 6. The CDR3 has 14 amino acids. Germline CDR1 is MNHNS and CDR2 is SASEGT. The CDR3 here is CASNGRGHTGELFF. As DNA, the CDR3 is TGTGCCAGCAACGGCAGGGGGCATACCGGGGAGCTGTTTTTT.

J is TRBJ2-3 and V is TRBV5-1, with 7 bases lining up with TRBD2. V lost 4 bases to trimming and J lost 4 bases; unmatched junction nucleotides: 9. CDR3 length: 15 residues. Germline V gene data show CDR1 as SGHRS and CDR2 as YFSETQ. CDR3: CASSPTGAGADTQYF. The CDR3 DNA is TGCGCCAGCAGCCCTACCGGGGCGGGGGCAGATACGCAGTATTTT.

This chain uses TRBV2 with TRBJ1-1; D may be TRBD1 (5 bases). Germline V gene sequence: CDR1 SNHLY, CDR2 FYNNEI. Trimming removed 6 bases from V and 2 bases from J, with 7 bases in between. The CDR3 contains 12 residues. CDR3 in DNA: TGTGCCAGCAGGAGGGACAACACTGAAGCTTTCTTT. Its protein is CASRRDNTEAFF.

J is TRBJ1-1 and V is TRBV6-5; D is ambiguous. The CDR3 consists of 15 residues. Trimming took off 4 bases at V and 0 bases at J, with 12 bases between the two ends. In germline, CDR1 is MNHEY, CDR2 SVGAGI. The DNA for the CDR3 is TGTGCCAGCAGTTCCCTGAAGGACTTGAACACTGAAGCTTTCTTT. Its translation is CASSSLKDLNTEAFF.

Points on this clone: A read error may account for a junction end that differs from germline. The chain recombines TRBV6-5 with TRBJ1-6; 9 bases fit TRBD1. The CDR3 runs 15 residues. Germline loops: CDR1 MNHEY, CDR2 SVGAGI. This CDR3 reads CASSPTGQGKGRTSF. The CDR3 nucleotides read TGTGCCAGCAGTCCTACGGGACAGGGAAAAGGGCGTACCAGCTTT.

The CDR3 sequence is CAISDGTDSNQPQHF. DNA of the CDR3: TGTGCCATCAGTGATGGGACAGACAGCAATCAGCCCCAGCATTTT. The J gene is TRBJ1-5, the V gene TRBV10-3, with TRBD1 matching 7 bases. CDR1 and CDR2 from the germline V gene are ENHRY and SYGVKD. The CDR3 is 15 amino acids. J was trimmed by 1 base and V by 3 bases; bases with no gene match: 3.

The chain couples TRBV28 to TRBJ2-1; 8 bases are shared with TRBD1. The CDR3 is 17 residues long. In germline, CDR1 is MDHEN, CDR2 SYDVKM. V dropped 6 bases and J dropped 6; count of bases not matched to a gene: 16. Written as DNA, the CDR3 is TGTGCCAGCAGCCCACCGGGACAGGCCTCGACGGGCAATGAGCAGTTCTTC. Amino acid sequence: CASSPPGQASTGNEQFF. Looking up the rest from reference TRBV28 and TRBJ2-1 gives the full variable domain: DVKVTQSSRYLVKRTGEKVFLECVQDMDHENMFWYRQDPGLGLRLIYFSYDVKMKEKGDIPEGYSVSREKKERFSLILESASTNQTSMYLCASSPPGQASTGNEQFFGPGTRLTVL.

This clone came up once. The chain couples TRBV11-1 to TRBJ2-7; 11 bases line up with TRBD2. Germline-derived CDR1 and CDR2 are SGHAT and FQDESV (reference sequence). This CDR3 is 17 amino acids long. The V segment lost 1 base and the J segment 4 bases; nucleotides outside the gene matches: 9. DNA for the CDR3: TGTGCCAGCAGCTTAGGCCTAGCGGGGGGCCGCGGTTACGAGCAGTACTTC. Translation: CASSLGLAGGRGYEQYF.

This clone was seen a handful of times. The rearrangement joins TRBV7-2 to TRBJ1-2; D may be TRBD1 (5 bases). V shed 5 bases and J shed 3 bases, with 16 bases lying between them. The CDR3 spans 15 residues. Germline V CDR1 and CDR2: SGHTA, FQGNSA. CDR3 sequence reads: CASSTQLGQHYGYTF. The CDR3 coding sequence is TGTGCCAGCAGCACACAATTGGGGCAGCACTATGGCTACACCTTC.

This sequence joins TRBV5-6 and TRBJ2-3; D unclear. The CDR3 is 16 residues long. CDR1 and CDR2 (germline): SGHDT, YYEEEE. Trimming shortened V by 2 bases and J by 5 bases, and 18 bases separated the two germline ends. The CDR3 sequence: CASSFPDGTRGDTQYF. As DNA, the CDR3 is TGTGCCAGCAGCTTCCCGGACGGTACAAGAGGAGATACGCAGTATTTT.

The V gene is TRBV6-5, the J gene TRBJ1-2; 7 bases map to TRBD1. Germline-derived CDR1 and CDR2 are MNHEY and SVGAGI. CDR3 size: 12 residues. Trimming removed 9 bases from V and 4 bases from J; junction bases left unmatched: 5. The DNA of the CDR3 is TGTGCCAGTAACAGGGGAATCTATGGCTACACCTTC. Its translation: CASNRGIYGYTF.

This sequence joins TRBV6-1 and TRBJ2-5, with D maybe TRBD1 (6 bases). In germline, CDR1 is MNHNS, CDR2 SASEGT. Trimming took off 1 base at V and 4 bases at J, with 7 bases between the two ends. The CDR3 runs to 13 residues. The CDR3 spells CASSEGGLETQYF. DNA for the CDR3: TGTGCCAGCAGTGAAGGGGGGCTAGAGACCCAGTACTTC.

This clone was observed a handful of times. V gene TRBV29-1 combines with J gene TRBJ1-4; TRBD1 agrees at 7 bases. The V and J ends lost 7 bases and 3 bases, in that order; junction bases with no gene match: 5. Germline assignment: CDR1 SQVTM and CDR2 ANQGSEA. The length of the CDR3 is 13 residues. CDR3 region: CSARQGANEKLFF. The DNA of the CDR3 is TGCAGCGCCAGACAGGGCGCTAATGAAAAACTGTTTTTT.

This clone showed up just a few times. This sequence joins TRBV2 and TRBJ2-1; 13 bases fit TRBD2. Germline V CDR1 and CDR2: SNHLY, FYNNEI. V lost 6 bases and J lost 4; bases outside the gene matches: 9. The CDR3 is 17 residues long. CDR3: CASRFRLAGGLYNEQFF. The CDR3 DNA is TGTGCCAGCAGATTCAGACTAGCGGGGGGCCTTTACAATGAGCAGTTCTTC.

DNA for the CDR3: TGTGCCTGGGGCTGGGGACTAGGAGAGGGCGGGGAGCTGTTTTTT. This encodes CAWGWGLGEGGELFF. This sequence joins TRBV30 and TRBJ2-2; TRBD2 agrees at 8 bases. Germline V gene sequence: CDR1 GTSNPN, CDR2 SVGIG (reference sequence). V was clipped by 5 bases and J by 7 bases; unmatched bases: 12. The CDR3 consists of 15 residues.